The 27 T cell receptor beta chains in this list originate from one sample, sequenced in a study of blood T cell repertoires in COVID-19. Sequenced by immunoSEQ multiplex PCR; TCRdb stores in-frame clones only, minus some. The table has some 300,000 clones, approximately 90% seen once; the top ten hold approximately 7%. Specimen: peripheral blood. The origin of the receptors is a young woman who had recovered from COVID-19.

DNA for the CDR3: TGTGCCAGCAGCGCACAGGGGTCTGGAAACACCATATATTTT. It yields the protein CASSAQGSGNTIYF. The J gene is TRBJ1-3, the V gene TRBV2; 7 nucleotides match TRBD1. V dropped 6 bases and J dropped 1; count of bases not matched to a gene: 3. The length of the CDR3 is 14 residues. The V gene's germline CDR1 is SNHLY and CDR2 FYNNEI. Full variable domain (outside the CDR3, taken from reference TRBV2 and TRBJ1-3): EPEVTQTPSHQVTQMGQEVILRCVPISNHLYFYWYRQILGQKVEFLVSFYNNEISEKSEIFDDQFSVERPDGSNFTLKIRSTKLEDSAMYFCASSAQGSGNTIYFGEGSWLTVV.

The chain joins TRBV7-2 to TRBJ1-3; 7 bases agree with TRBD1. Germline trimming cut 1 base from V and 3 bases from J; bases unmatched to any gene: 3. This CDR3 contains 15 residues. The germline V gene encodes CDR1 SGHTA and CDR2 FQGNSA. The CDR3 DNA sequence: TGTGCCAGCAGCTTAGTGGGGACAGTTGGAAACACCATATATTTT. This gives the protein CASSLVGTVGNTIYF.

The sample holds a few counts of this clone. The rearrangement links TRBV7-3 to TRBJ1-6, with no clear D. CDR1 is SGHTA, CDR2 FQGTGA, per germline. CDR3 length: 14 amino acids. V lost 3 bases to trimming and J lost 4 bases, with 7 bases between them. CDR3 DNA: TGTGCCAGCAGCTTGAGCGGATATAATTCACCCCTCCACTTT. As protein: CASSLSGYNSPLHF.

The CDR3 nucleotides are TGTGCCAGCAGCTTAGGGATGGCCCGGGTCGCCGGGGAGCTGTTTTTT. It translates to CASSLGMARVAGELFF. V and J are TRBV7-9 and TRBJ2-2; D unclear. Deletions cut 1 base from V and 6 bases from J, with 15 bases between. The germline gives CDR1 SEHNR, CDR2 FQNEAQ (reference sequence). The CDR3 consists of 16 residues. Using reference TRBV7-9 and TRBJ2-2 for the parts outside the CDR3, the full variable domain is DTGVSQNPRHKITKRGQNVTFRCDPISEHNRLYWYRQTLGQGPEFLTYFQNEAQLEKSRLLSDRFSAERPKGSFSTLEIQRTEQGDSAMYLCASSLGMARVAGELFFGEGSRLTVL.

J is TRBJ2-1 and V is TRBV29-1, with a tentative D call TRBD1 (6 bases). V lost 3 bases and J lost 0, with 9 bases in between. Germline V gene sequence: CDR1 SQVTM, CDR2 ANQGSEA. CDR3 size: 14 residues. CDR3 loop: CSVESGVSYNEQFF. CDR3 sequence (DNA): TGCAGCGTTGAGTCAGGGGTCTCCTACAATGAGCAGTTCTTC.

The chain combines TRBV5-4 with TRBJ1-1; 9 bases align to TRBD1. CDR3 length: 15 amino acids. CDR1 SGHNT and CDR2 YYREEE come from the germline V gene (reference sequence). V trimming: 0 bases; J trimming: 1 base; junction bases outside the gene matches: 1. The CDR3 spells CASSLGGQGNTEAFF. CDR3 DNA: TGTGCCAGCAGCTTGGGGGGACAGGGGAACACTGAAGCTTTCTTT.

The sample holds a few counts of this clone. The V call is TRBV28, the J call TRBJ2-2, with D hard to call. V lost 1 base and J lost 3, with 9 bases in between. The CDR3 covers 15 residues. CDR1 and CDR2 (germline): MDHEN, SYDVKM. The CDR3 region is CASSLLAAYTGELFF. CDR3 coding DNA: TGTGCCAGCAGTTTATTGGCAGCGTACACCGGGGAGCTGTTTTTT. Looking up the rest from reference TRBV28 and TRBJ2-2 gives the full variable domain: DVKVTQSSRYLVKRTGEKVFLECVQDMDHENMFWYRQDPGLGLRLIYFSYDVKMKEKGDIPEGYSVSREKKERFSLILESASTNQTSMYLCASSLLAAYTGELFFGEGSRLTVL.

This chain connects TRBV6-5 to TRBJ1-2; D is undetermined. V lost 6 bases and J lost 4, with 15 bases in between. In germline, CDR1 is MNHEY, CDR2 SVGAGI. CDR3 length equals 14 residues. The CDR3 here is CASSPGGGFYGYTF. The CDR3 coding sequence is TGTGCCAGCAGCCCGGGCGGAGGGTTCTATGGCTACACCTTC.

The CDR3 DNA sequence: TGTGCCAGCAGTTTTCTACAGGCGTTCACCCTCTATGGCTACACCTTC. Translated: CASSFLQAFTLYGYTF. This rearrangement joins TRBV28 to TRBJ1-2; possible D gene TRBD1, 5 bases. Per the germline V gene, CDR1 is MDHEN and CDR2 is SYDVKM. V shed 3 bases and J shed 4 bases, with 18 bases lying between them. This CDR3 comprises 16 residues.

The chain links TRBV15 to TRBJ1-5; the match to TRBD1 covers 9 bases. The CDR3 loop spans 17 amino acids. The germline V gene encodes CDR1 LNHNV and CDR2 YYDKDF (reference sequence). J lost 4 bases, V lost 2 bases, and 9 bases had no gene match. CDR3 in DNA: TGTGCCACCAGCAGAACTAGGGACAGGGTGCGAAATCAGCCCCAGCATTTT. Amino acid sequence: CATSRTRDRVRNQPQHF.

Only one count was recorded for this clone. The DNA for the CDR3 is TGTGCCAGTAGAGGGACAGGGAGGAGAACTAATGAAAAACTGTTTTTT. The encoded protein is CASRGTGRRTNEKLFF. The chain joins TRBV19 to TRBJ1-4; 9 nucleotides line up with TRBD1. The junction had 6 bases not matched to a gene; V was cut back by 6 bases and J by 1 base. Germline V lookup: CDR1 LNHDA, CDR2 SQIVND (reference sequence). The CDR3 totals 16 residues.

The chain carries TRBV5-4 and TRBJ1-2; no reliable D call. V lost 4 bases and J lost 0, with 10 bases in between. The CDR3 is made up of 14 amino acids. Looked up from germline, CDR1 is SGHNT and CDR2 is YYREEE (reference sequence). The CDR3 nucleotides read TGTGCCAGCAGCCAATCCAGTGCTAACTATGGCTACACCTTC. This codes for CASSQSSANYGYTF.

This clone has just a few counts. The CDR3 region has the DNA TGTGCCAGTAGTCCCGCAGGACTCTCAGCTAACTATGGCTACACCTTC. As protein: CASSPAGLSANYGYTF. The chain combines TRBV19 with TRBJ1-2; no definite D call. CDR3 length equals 16 residues. Germline CDR1 and CDR2: LNHDA and SQIVND (reference sequence). V was pared by 5 bases and J by 0 bases, with 16 bases between.

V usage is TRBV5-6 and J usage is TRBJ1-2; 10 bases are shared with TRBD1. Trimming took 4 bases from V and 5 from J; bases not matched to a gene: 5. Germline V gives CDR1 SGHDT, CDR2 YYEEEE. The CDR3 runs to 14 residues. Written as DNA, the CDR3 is TGTGCCAGCAGCCAGTTGGACAGGGGGTATGGCTACACCTTC. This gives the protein CASSQLDRGYGYTF.

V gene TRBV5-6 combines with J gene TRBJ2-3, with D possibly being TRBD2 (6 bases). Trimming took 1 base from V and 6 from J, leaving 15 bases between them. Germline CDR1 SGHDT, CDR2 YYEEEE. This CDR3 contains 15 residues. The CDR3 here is CASSLWTIFTDTQYF. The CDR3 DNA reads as TGTGCCAGCAGCTTGTGGACTATCTTCACGGATACGCAGTATTTT. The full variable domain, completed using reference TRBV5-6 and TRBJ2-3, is DAGVTQSPTHLIKTRGQQVTLRCSPKSGHDTVSWYQQALGQGPQFIFQYYEEEERQRGNFPDRFSGHQFPNYSSELNVNALLLGDSALYLCASSLWTIFTDTQYFGPGTRLTVL.

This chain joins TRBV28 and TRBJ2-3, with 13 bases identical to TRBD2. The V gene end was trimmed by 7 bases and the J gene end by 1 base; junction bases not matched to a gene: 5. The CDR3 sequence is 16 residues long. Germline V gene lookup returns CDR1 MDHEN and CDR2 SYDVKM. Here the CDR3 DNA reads TGTGCCAGCACCTGGACTAGCGGGGGTGGCACAGATACGCAGTATTTT. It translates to CASTWTSGGGTDTQYF.

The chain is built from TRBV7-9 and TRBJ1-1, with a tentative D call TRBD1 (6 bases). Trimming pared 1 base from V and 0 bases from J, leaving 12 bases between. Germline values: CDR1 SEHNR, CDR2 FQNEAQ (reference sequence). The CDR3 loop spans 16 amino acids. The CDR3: CASSLETGTMNTEAFF. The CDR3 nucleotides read TGTGCCAGCAGCTTAGAGACAGGAACCATGAACACTGAAGCTTTCTTT.

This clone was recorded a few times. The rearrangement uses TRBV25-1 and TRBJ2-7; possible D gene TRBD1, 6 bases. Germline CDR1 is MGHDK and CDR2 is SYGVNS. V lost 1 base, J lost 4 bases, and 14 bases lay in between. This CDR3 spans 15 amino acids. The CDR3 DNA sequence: TGTGCCAGCAGTGAATGGATGGGGACACAATACGAGCAGTACTTC. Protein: CASSEWMGTQYEQYF.

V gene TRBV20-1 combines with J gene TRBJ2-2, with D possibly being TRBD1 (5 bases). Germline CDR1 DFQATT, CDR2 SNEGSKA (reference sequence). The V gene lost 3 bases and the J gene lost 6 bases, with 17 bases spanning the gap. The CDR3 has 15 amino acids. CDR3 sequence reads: CSASVGSLGAGELFF. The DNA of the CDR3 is TGCAGTGCTAGTGTGGGGTCGTTAGGGGCCGGGGAGCTGTTTTTT.

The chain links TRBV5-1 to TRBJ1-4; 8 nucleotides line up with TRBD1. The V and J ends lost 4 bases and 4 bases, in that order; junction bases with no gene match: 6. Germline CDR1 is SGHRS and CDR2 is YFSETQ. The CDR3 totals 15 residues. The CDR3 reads CASSVGTGNNEKLFF. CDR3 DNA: TGCGCCAGCAGCGTTGGGACAGGAAATAATGAAAAACTGTTTTTT.

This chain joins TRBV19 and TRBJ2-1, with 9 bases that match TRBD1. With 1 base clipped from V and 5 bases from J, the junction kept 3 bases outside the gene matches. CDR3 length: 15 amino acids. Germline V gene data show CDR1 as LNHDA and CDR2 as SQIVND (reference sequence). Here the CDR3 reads CASSIGTGAHNEQFF. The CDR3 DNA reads TGTGCCAGTAGTATAGGGACAGGGGCCCACAATGAGCAGTTCTTC.

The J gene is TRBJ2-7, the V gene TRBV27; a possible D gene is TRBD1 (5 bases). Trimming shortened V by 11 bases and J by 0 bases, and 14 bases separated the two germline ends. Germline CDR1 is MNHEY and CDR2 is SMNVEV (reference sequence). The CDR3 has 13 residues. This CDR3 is CASGQGSSYEQYF. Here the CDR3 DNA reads TGTGCCTCCGGGCAGGGCAGCTCCTACGAGCAGTACTTC.

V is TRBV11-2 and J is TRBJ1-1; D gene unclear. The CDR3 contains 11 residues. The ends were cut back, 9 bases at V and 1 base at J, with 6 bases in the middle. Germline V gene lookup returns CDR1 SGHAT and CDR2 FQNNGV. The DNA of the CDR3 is TGTGCCAGTACAGAGAACACTGAAGCTTTCTTT. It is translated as CASTENTEAFF. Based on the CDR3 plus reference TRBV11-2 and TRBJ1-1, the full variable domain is EAGVAQSPRYKIIEKRQSVAFWCNPISGHATLYWYQQILGQGPKLLIQFQNNGVVDDSQLPKDRFSAERLKGVDSTLKIQPAKLEDSAVYLCASTENTEAFFGQGTRLTVV.

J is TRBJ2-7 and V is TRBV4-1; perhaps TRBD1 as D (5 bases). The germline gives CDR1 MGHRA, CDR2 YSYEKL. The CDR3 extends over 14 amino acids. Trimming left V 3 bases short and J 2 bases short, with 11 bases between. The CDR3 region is CASSHTGTPYEQYF. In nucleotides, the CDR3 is TGCGCCAGCAGCCACACAGGTACCCCCTACGAGCAGTACTTC.

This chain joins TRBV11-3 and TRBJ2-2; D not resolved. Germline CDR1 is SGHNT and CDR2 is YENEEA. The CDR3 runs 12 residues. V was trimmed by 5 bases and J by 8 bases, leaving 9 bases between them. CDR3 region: CASSIGDGELFF. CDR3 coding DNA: TGTGCCAGCAGCATAGGCGATGGGGAGCTGTTTTTT.

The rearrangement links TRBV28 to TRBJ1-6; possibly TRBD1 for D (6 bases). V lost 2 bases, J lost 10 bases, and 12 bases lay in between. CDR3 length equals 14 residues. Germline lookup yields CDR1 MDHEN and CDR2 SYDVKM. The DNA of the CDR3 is TGTGCCAGCAGTTTACGGGACAAAGGGTCACCCCTCCACTTT. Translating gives CASSLRDKGSPLHF.

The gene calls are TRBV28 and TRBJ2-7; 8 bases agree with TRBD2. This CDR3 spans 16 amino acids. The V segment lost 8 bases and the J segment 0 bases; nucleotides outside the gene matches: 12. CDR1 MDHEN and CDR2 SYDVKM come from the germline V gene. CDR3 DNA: TGTGCCAGCGGAGTAAGTGGACTAGCTAACTCCTACGAGCAGTACTTC. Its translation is CASGVSGLANSYEQYF.